A selection of T cell receptor beta chains follows, all from one sample in a study of shared clonotypes between healthy human individuals. TCRdb's copy holds only in-frame clones and misses some; the assay was immunoSEQ multiplex PCR. The sample yields a few million clones, 80% to 95% seen once. The sequenced sample was naive CD4+ T cells from PBMCs. The receptors shown here come from a man aged 18 to 29 in good health. Some clones in this sample may be carry-over from other donors' samples. Each CDR3 is given with its conserved first and last residue. The D gene is left open where the match is weak. The size entry is marked missing in some rows and otherwise reads once, few, many or a size class.

D	size	V	J	CDR3	DNA
NA	NA	TRBV7-9	TRBJ1-5	CASSLAERQPQHF	TGTGCCAGCAGCTTAGCGGAGCGGCAGCCCCAGCATTTT
NA	once	TRBV11-3	TRBJ1-1	CASSLRGQNTEAFF	TGTGCCAGCAGCTTGCGGGGCCAGAACACTGAAGCTTTCTTT
NA	NA	TRBV10-3	TRBJ1-3	CAISDYSSVSGNTIYF	TGTGCCATCAGTGATTATTCCTCAGTCTCTGGAAACACCATATATTTT
NA	NA	TRBV19	TRBJ2-3	CASSTYGQSDTQYF	TGTGCCAGTAGTACCTACGGACAGTCAGATACGCAGTATTTT
NA	NA	TRBV19	TRBJ2-2	CATPIGGGVGTGELFF	TGTGCCACTCCAATAGGGGGAGGTGTTGGCACCGGGGAGCTGTTTTTT
TRBD1	NA	TRBV5-1	TRBJ2-5	CASSWTGWTETQYF	TGCGCCAGCAGCTGGACAGGGTGGACAGAGACCCAGTACTTC
NA	NA	TRBV5-5	TRBJ2-1	CASSLVAGSYNEQFF	TGTGCCAGCAGCTTGGTTGCGGGCTCCTACAATGAGCAGTTCTTC
NA	NA	TRBV5-4	TRBJ1-2	CASTGGLERFYGYTF	TGTGCCAGCACCGGGGGGTTGGAGAGGTTCTATGGCTACACCTTC
TRBD2	NA	TRBV28	TRBJ2-1	CASTGREGRNEQFF	TGTGCCAGCACCGGGCGGGAGGGCCGAAATGAGCAGTTCTTC
NA	NA	TRBV28	TRBJ1-1	CASSRKGLPAEAFF	TGTGCCAGCAGTCGCAAAGGACTTCCAGCAGAAGCTTTCTTT
NA	NA	TRBV6-1	TRBJ1-5	CASSETDGGRGPQHF	TGTGCCAGCAGTGAGACGGACGGGGGACGAGGGCCCCAGCATTTT
NA	NA	TRBV6-1	TRBJ1-5	CASSEEQGRSNQPQHF	TGTGCCAGCAGTGAAGAGCAGGGGAGGAGCAATCAGCCCCAGCATTTT
TRBD2	NA	TRBV7-3	TRBJ2-2	CASSYITAGVKTGELFF	TGTGCCAGCAGCTATATCACGGCGGGAGTAAAAACCGGGGAGCTGTTTTTT
NA	NA	TRBV6-4	TRBJ1-5	CASSVQVNQPQHF	TGTGCCAGCAGTGTACAGGTTAATCAGCCCCAGCATTTT
NA	NA	TRBV28	TRBJ1-4	CASSLLQENNEKLFF	TGTGCCAGCAGTTTATTACAGGAGAATAATGAAAAACTGTTTTTT
NA	NA	TRBV5-1	TRBJ2-5	CASGIQETQYF	TGCGCCAGCGGAATACAAGAGACCCAGTACTTC
NA	NA	TRBV28	TRBJ2-5	CASSSDIRVRHF	TGTGCCAGCAGTTCAGACATTCGGGTCAGGCACTTC
NA	NA	TRBV5-1	TRBJ1-1	CASSPTVIGATEAFF	TGCGCCAGCAGCCCCACCGTCATAGGGGCCACTGAAGCTTTCTTT
NA	NA	TRBV28	TRBJ1-5	CASGGTVDYSNQPQHF	TGTGCCAGCGGCGGGACGGTTGATTATAGCAATCAGCCCCAGCATTTT
TRBD2	NA	TRBV6-6	TRBJ2-1	CASSPGTTYNEQFF	TGTGCCAGCAGCCCCGGGACTACCTACAATGAGCAGTTCTTC
TRBD2	NA	TRBV30	TRBJ2-1	CAWRGTSGRDEQFF	TGTGCCTGGAGGGGGACTAGCGGGAGGGATGAGCAGTTCTTC
NA	NA	TRBV5-4	TRBJ1-1	CASSLVVVGRNTEAFF	TGTGCCAGCAGCTTGGTCGTGGTCGGTCGGAACACTGAAGCTTTCTTT
NA	NA	TRBV6-4	TRBJ2-2	CASKRTALPGELFF	TGTGCCAGCAAAAGGACAGCCTTACCCGGGGAGCTGTTTTTT
NA	NA	TRBV10-3	TRBJ1-3	CAISAFGESNTIYF	TGTGCCATCAGTGCCTTCGGGGAGAGCAACACCATATATTTT
NA	NA	TRBV19	TRBJ2-7	CASSISGNSYEQYF	TGTGCCAGTAGTATATCAGGGAACTCCTACGAGCAGTACTTC
NA	NA	TRBV7-2	TRBJ1-2	CASSPYARMAGYTF	TGTGCCAGCAGCCCCTATGCCAGGATGGCTGGCTACACCTTC
TRBD2	once	TRBV4-2	TRBJ2-1	CASSRAGVSYNEQFF	TGTGCCAGCAGCCGAGCGGGAGTCTCCTACAATGAGCAGTTCTTC
NA	NA	TRBV11-1	TRBJ1-4	CASSPIRGAAGGEKLFF	TGTGCCAGCAGCCCAATTCGGGGTGCGGCCGGCGGTGAAAAACTGTTTTTT
TRBD1	few	TRBV9	TRBJ1-4	CASSAGTGGEKLFF	TGTGCCAGCAGCGCCGGGACAGGGGGTGAAAAACTGTTTTTT
TRBD1	NA	TRBV14	TRBJ2-1	CASSPLGHYLIQGARNNEQFF	TGTGCCAGCAGCCCCCTGGGACATTACCTCATCCAGGGGGCAAGGAACAATGAGCAGTTCTTC
TRBD1	once	TRBV9	TRBJ1-3	CASSVEGTGGNTIYF	TGTGCCAGCAGCGTAGAGGGGACAGGTGGAAACACCATATATTTT
NA	NA	TRBV7-9	TRBJ1-1	CASSKPGDAGTEAFF	TGTGCCAGCAGCAAACCCGGGGATGCTGGCACTGAAGCTTTCTTT
NA	NA	TRBV7-2	TRBJ2-1	CASRGREPHNEQFF	TGTGCCAGCCGGGGGCGGGAGCCCCACAATGAGCAGTTCTTC
NA	NA	TRBV15	TRBJ2-7	CATSRADVGGGAQYF	TGTGCCACCAGCAGAGCTGACGTGGGAGGGGGGGCGCAGTACTTC
NA	NA	TRBV20-1	TRBJ2-5	CSATPETQYF	TGCAGTGCCACCCCCGAGACCCAGTACTTC
NA	few	TRBV2	TRBJ1-3	CASSEFRDKYF	TGTGCCAGCAGTGAATTCCGGGACAAATATTTT
TRBD2	NA	TRBV11-2	TRBJ2-7	CASSLAAAGVVYEQYF	TGTGCCAGCAGCTTAGCAGCAGCGGGAGTAGTTTACGAGCAGTACTTC
NA	NA	TRBV7-6	TRBJ2-2	CASKPIGGGNTGELFF	TGTGCCAGCAAACCCATAGGGGGAGGGAACACCGGGGAGCTGTTTTTT
NA	NA	TRBV7-9	TRBJ1-3	CASSDNRDRNTIYF	TGTGCCAGCAGCGACAACAGGGATAGAAACACCATATATTTT
TRBD2	NA	TRBV4-3	TRBJ2-1	CASSARTGLAYNEQFF	TGCGCCAGCAGCGCACGAACGGGACTAGCGTACAATGAGCAGTTCTTC
NA	NA	TRBV7-3	TRBJ2-5	CASSLGSGSQETQYF	TGTGCCAGCAGCTTAGGCTCCGGCAGCCAAGAGACCCAGTACTTC
NA	NA	TRBV2	TRBJ2-1	CASSMNPSNEQFF	TGTGCCAGTTCAATGAATCCATCCAATGAGCAGTTCTTC
NA	NA	TRBV4-1	TRBJ1-2	CASSQDRGSGNYGYTF	TGCGCCAGCAGCCAAGATAGAGGGTCCGGGAACTATGGCTACACCTTC
NA	NA	TRBV7-9	TRBJ1-2	CASSSRQVPNRTF	TGTGCCAGCAGCTCTCGACAGGTCCCCAACCGGACCTTC
NA	NA	TRBV14	TRBJ1-5	CASTSCPGRNNQPQHF	TGTGCCAGCACTTCCTGCCCGGGACGGAACAATCAGCCCCAGCATTTT
TRBD1	NA	TRBV28	TRBJ1-4	CASSLWPGQGGEKLFF	TGTGCCAGCAGTTTATGGCCGGGACAGGGTGGAGAAAAACTGTTTTTT
NA	NA	TRBV4-3	TRBJ2-7	CASSQDRRGFYEQYF	TGCGCCAGCAGCCAAGACCGTCGGGGGTTCTACGAGCAGTACTTC
NA	NA	TRBV15	TRBJ2-7	CATSRDGGTVSSYEQYF	TGTGCCACCAGCAGAGATGGCGGGACAGTCTCCTCCTACGAGCAGTACTTC
NA	NA	TRBV11-2	TRBJ1-1	CASSAEVGGEAFF	TGTGCCAGCAGCGCGGAGGTTGGAGGTGAAGCTTTCTTT
TRBD2	NA	TRBV9	TRBJ2-5	CASSGLAGAGETQYF	TGTGCCAGCAGCGGACTAGCGGGAGCGGGTGAGACCCAGTACTTC
TRBD1	NA	TRBV2	TRBJ1-1	CASIRQGASEAFF	TGTGCCAGCATCAGACAGGGGGCCTCTGAAGCTTTCTTT
TRBD1	NA	TRBV18	TRBJ1-2	CASSPVTGEGYGYTF	TGTGCCAGCTCACCCGTGACAGGGGAGGGCTATGGCTACACCTTC